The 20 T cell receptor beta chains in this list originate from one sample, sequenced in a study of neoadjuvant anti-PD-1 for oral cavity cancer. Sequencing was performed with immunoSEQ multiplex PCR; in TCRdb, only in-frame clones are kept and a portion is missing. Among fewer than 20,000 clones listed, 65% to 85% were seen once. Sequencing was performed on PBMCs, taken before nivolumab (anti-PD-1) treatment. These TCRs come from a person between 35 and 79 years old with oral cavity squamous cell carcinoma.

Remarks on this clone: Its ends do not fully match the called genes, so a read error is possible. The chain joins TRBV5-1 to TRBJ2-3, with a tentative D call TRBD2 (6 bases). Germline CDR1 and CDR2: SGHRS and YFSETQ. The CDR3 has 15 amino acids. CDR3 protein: CASSLMDGSIDTQYF. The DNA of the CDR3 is TGCGCCAGCAGCTTGATGGACGGGAGCATAGATACGCAGTATTTT.

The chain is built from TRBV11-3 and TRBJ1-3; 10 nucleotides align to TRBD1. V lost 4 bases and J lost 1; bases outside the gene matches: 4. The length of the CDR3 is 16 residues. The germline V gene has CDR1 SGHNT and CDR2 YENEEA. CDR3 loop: CASSYGTGDSGNTIYF. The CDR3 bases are TGTGCCAGCAGCTACGGGACAGGGGATTCTGGAAACACCATATATTTT.

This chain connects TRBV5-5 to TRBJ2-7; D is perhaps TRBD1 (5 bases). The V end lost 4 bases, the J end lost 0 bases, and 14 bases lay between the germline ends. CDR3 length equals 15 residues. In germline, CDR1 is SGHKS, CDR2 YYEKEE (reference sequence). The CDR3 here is CASSATVQSSYEQYF. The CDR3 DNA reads TGTGCCAGCAGCGCGACAGTCCAGAGCTCCTACGAGCAGTACTTC.

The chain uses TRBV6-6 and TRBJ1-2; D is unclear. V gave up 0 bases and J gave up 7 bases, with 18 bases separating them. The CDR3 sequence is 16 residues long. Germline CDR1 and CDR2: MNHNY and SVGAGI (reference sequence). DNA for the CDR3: TGTGCCAGCAGTTACTCGCCGAGTGCATACACTGGTGGCTACACCTTC. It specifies CASSYSPSAYTGGYTF.

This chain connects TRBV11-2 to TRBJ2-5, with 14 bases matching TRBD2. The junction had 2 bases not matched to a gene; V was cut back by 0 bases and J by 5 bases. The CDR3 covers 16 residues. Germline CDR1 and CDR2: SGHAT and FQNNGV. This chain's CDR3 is CASSLETSGRGETQYF. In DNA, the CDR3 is TGTGCCAGCAGCTTAGAGACTAGCGGGAGGGGGGAGACCCAGTACTTC.

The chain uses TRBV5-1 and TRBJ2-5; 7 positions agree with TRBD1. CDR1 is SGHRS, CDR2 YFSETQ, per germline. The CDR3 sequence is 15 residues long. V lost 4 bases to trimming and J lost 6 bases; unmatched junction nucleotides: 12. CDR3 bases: TGCGCCAGCAGCAGGGACCTACAGGGGACAAAGACCCAGTACTTC. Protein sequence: CASSRDLQGTKTQYF.

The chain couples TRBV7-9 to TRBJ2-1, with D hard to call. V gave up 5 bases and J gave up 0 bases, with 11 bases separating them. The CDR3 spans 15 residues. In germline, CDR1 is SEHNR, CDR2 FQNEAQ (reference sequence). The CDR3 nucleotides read TGTGCCAGCAGCCCCGGCAGGAGCTCCTACAATGAGCAGTTCTTC. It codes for CASSPGRSSYNEQFF.

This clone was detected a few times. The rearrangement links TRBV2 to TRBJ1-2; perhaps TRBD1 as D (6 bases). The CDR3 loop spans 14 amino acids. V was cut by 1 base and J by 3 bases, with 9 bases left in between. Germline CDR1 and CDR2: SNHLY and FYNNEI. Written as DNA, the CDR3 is TGTGCCAGCAGTGAAGGGTACAGGGACTATGGCTACACCTTC. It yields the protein CASSEGYRDYGYTF.

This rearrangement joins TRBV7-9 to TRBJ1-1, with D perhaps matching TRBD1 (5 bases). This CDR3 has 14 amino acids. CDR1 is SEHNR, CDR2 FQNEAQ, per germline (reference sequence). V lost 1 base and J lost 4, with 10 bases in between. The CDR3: CASSLVQGITEAFF. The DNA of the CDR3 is TGTGCCAGCAGCTTAGTCCAGGGAATCACTGAAGCTTTCTTT.

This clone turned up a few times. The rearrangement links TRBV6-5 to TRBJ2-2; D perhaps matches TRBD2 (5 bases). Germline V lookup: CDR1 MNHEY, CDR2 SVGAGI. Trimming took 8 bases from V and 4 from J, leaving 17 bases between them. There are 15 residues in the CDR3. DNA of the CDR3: TGTGCCAGCTCGCCTGGTAACGAGGGCACCGGGGAGCTGTTTTTT. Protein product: CASSPGNEGTGELFF.

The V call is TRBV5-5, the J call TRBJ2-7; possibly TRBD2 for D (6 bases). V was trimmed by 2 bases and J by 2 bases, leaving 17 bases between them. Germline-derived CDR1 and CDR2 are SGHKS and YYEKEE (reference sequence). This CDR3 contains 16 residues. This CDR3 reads CASSFSLGSAPYEQYF. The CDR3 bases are TGTGCCAGCAGCTTTTCGCTCGGGAGTGCCCCCTACGAGCAGTACTTC. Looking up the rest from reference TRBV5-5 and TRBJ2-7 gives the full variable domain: DAGVTQSPTHLIKTRGQQVTLRCSPISGHKSVSWYQQVLGQGPQFIFQYYEKEERGRGNFPDRFSARQFPNYSSELNVNALLLGDSALYLCASSFSLGSAPYEQYFGPGTRLTVT.

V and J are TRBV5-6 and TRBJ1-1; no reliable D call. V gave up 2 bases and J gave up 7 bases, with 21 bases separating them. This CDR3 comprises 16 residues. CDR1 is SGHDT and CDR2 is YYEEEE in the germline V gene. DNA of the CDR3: TGTGCCAGCAGCTTATTAAACGGAAAGGGTAAGGATGAAGCTTTCTTT. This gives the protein CASSLLNGKGKDEAFF.

CDR3 DNA: TGTGCCAGCCCCGCGACTAGCGGCTCCTACGAGCAGTACTTC. Translating it yields CASPATSGSYEQYF. The V and J genes are TRBV11-3 and TRBJ2-7, with 9 bases matching TRBD2. CDR3 length: 14 amino acids. CDR1 is SGHNT and CDR2 is YENEEA in the germline V gene. Losses at the gene ends were 8 bases for V and 0 bases for J; bases not matched to a gene: 5. The variable domain in full, completed from reference TRBV11-3 and TRBJ2-7, reads EAGVVQSPRYKIIEKKQPVAFWCNPISGHNTLYWYLQNLGQGPELLIRYENEEAVDDSQLPKDRFSAERLKGVDSTLKIQPAELGDSAVYLCASPATSGSYEQYFGPGTRLTVT.

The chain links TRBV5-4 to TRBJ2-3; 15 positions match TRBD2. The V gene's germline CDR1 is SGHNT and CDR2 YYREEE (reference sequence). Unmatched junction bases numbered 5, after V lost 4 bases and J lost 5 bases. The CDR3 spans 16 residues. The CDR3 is CASSGGLAGGQDTQYF. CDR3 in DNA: TGTGCCAGCAGCGGAGGACTAGCGGGAGGGCAAGATACGCAGTATTTT.

The DNA for the CDR3 is TGTGCCAGCAGCTTGGCGGCAGGGGCCAAGACCCAGTACTTC. Its translation: CASSLAAGAKTQYF. The chain uses TRBV5-4 and TRBJ2-5, with D tentatively TRBD1 (6 bases). V shed 0 bases and J shed 6 bases, with 12 bases lying between them. Germline values: CDR1 SGHNT, CDR2 YYREEE (reference sequence). The CDR3 runs to 14 residues.

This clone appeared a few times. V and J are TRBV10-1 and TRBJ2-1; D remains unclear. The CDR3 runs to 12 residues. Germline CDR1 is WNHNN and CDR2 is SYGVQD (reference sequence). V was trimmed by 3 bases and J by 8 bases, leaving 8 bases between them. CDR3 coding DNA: TGCGCCAGCAGTGATTCACCTTATGAGCAGTTCTTC. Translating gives CASSDSPYEQFF.

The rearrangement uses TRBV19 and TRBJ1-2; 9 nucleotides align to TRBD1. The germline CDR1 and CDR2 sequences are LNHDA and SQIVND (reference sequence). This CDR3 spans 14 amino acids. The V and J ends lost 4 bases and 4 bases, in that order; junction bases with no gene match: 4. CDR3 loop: CASSKDRGRYGYTF. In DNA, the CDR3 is TGTGCCAGTAGTAAGGACAGGGGACGCTATGGCTACACCTTC.

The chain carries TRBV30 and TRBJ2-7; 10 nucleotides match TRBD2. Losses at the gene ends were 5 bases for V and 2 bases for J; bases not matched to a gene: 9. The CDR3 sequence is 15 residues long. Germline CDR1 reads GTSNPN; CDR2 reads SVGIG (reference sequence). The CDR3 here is CAWDTSGNPPYEQYF. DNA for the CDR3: TGTGCCTGGGATACTAGCGGGAACCCCCCCTACGAGCAGTACTTC.

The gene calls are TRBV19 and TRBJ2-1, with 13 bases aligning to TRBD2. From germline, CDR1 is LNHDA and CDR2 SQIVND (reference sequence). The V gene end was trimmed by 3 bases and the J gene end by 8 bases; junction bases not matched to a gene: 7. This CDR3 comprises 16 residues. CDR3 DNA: TGTGCCAGTAGTATCCGAACTAGCGGGAGGGCCCATGAGCAGTTCTTC. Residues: CASSIRTSGRAHEQFF.

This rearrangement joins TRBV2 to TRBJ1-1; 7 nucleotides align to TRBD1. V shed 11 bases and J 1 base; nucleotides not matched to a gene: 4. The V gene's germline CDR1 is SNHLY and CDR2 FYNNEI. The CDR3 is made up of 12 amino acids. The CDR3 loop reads CAGGQTNTEAFF. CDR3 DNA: TGTGCCGGGGGACAGACGAACACTGAAGCTTTCTTT.